This TCR beta chain originates from a study of cytomegalovirus exposure and HLA in healthy donors. As for the study in general: It was reported in a later analysis that the approximately 120 validation repertoires used the same platform as the roughly 700 first-cohort repertoires.

Produced via immunoSEQ multiplex PCR; TCRdb's table is partial and in-frame only. In the table there are 150,000 to 200,000 clones, roughly 83% of which are singletons. The V end lost 2 bases, the J end lost 3 bases, and 14 bases lay between the germline ends. Germline V gene data show CDR1 as MNHEY and CDR2 as SVGAGI. The CDR3 totals 16 residues. Sequencing was carried out using PBMCs. J is TRBJ2-1 and V is TRBV6-5, with D unresolved. This TCR derives from a woman under 30 in good health and CMV-seronegative. CDR3 loop: CASSYTEFLVYNEQFF. The CDR3 nucleotides read TGTGCCAGCAGTTACACCGAGTTTCTAGTCTACAATGAGCAGTTCTTC.